These 26 T cell receptor beta chains originate from one sample sequenced in a study of T cells in Graves' hyperthyroidism and ophthalmopathy. Using RNA transcripts as the source, TCR beta CDR3 regions were amplified. With the HTBI primer set, the TCR CDR3 went through a first round of RT-PCR. Using its own MiXCR run on the multiplex PCR reads, TCRdb lists one record per CDR3 protein. The data contain hundreds of thousands of distinct CDR3 sequences, 13% to 15% of them seen just once; the ten biggest clones take up approximately 20%. The sequenced sample consisted of blood. These TCRs come from a woman aged 55-75 years with Graves' ophthalmopathy.

This clonotype was seen only a few times. The chain couples TRBV4-2 to TRBJ1-2; D call uncertain. CDR3 length: 15 residues. V was cut by 0 bases and J by 6 bases, with 14 bases left in between. Germline CDR1 reads LGHNA; CDR2 reads YNFKEQ. CDR3 bases: TGTGCCAGCAGCCAAGAGGGGAGGGCGGCCGATGGCTACACCTTC. Its protein is CASSQEGRAADGYTF.

This clonotype came up many times. CDR3 nucleotides: TGCGCCAGCAGCGGACTATCCCAGGCTACCGGGGAGCTGTTTTTT. Amino acids: CASSGLSQATGELFF. The rearrangement links TRBV5-1 to TRBJ2-2; TRBD2 is a possible D gene (6 bases). V lost 4 bases and J 5 bases, leaving 15 bases between the germline ends. Germline CDR1 SGHRS, CDR2 YFSETQ. The CDR3 length is 15 residues.

This clonotype was counted many times. This sequence joins TRBV27 and TRBJ2-1; TRBD1 aligns across 8 bases. Per the germline V gene, CDR1 is MNHEY and CDR2 is SMNVEV (reference sequence). The J segment lost 2 bases and the V segment lost 7 bases, leaving 7 bases of the junction unmatched. The CDR3 is made up of 15 amino acids. The CDR3 reads CASTSGTGPYNEQFF. The CDR3 bases are TGTGCCAGCACTTCCGGGACAGGCCCCTACAATGAGCAGTTCTTC.

This clonotype was detected only a few times. The CDR3 does not close with the conserved phenylalanine or tryptophan, likely indicating a read error. The genes are TRBV6-1 and TRBJ2-5; D is perhaps TRBD1 or TRBD2 (5 bases each). Germline V lookup: CDR1 MNHNS, CDR2 SASEGT. V was shortened by 4 bases and J by 5 bases, with 17 bases between the two germline ends. CDR3 length: 15 amino acids. CDR3 sequence (DNA): TGTGCCAGCAGTGCCACCGGGACGGCCTGGGAGACCCAGTACCTC. Translated, it gives CASSATGTAWETQYL.

The chain employs TRBV27 and TRBJ2-1; tentative D call: TRBD1 (5 bases). Germline CDR1 is MNHEY and CDR2 is SMNVEV (reference sequence). Trimming removed 6 bases at V and 4 bases at J, with 19 bases between. The CDR3 length is 16 residues. CDR3 residues: CASSESPGPGYNEQFF. Written as DNA, the CDR3 is TGTGCCAGCAGCGAGAGTCCCGGGCCAGGGTACAATGAGCAGTTCTTC.

This clonotype was seen many times. This sequence joins TRBV6-1 and TRBJ2-7; no definite D call. Germline V CDR1 and CDR2: MNHNS, SASEGT. The length of the CDR3 is 13 residues. Between the trimmed V and J ends, which lost 7 bases and 1 base, there was a span of 11 bases. The CDR3 here is CASKMTASYEQYF. The CDR3 DNA reads as TGTGCCAGCAAGATGACGGCATCCTACGAGCAGTACTTC.

This clonotype was counted once. The chain carries TRBV3-1 and TRBJ1-5, with D unclear. This CDR3 contains 16 residues. V lost 0 bases to trimming and J lost 1 base, with 10 bases between them. Germline V gene lookup returns CDR1 LGHDT and CDR2 YNNKEL (reference sequence). This CDR3 reads CASSQEYPGSNQPQHF. As DNA, the CDR3 is TGTGCCAGCAGCCAAGAATATCCGGGGAGCAATCAGCCCCAGCATTTT. Complete variable domain (other parts from reference TRBV3-1 and TRBJ1-5): DTAVSQTPKYLVTQMGNDKSIKCEQNLGHDTMYWYKQDSKKFLKIMFSYNNKELIINETVPNRFSPKSPDKAHLNLHINSLELGDSAVYFCASSQEYPGSNQPQHFGDGTRLSIL.

This clonotype was recorded at least ten times. The V call is TRBV12-3 or TRBV12-4, the J call TRBJ2-6, with D perhaps TRBD1 (5 bases). There are 15 residues in the CDR3. The V end was cut by 11 bases, the J end by 2 bases, with 16 bases between. CDR3 loop: CAAREGVAGANVLTF. The CDR3, as DNA: TGTGCCGCCAGGGAAGGGGTGGCTGGGGCCAACGTCCTGACTTTC.

This clonotype was seen ten or more times. V usage is TRBV6-1 and J usage is TRBJ2-1; D is unclear. CDR1 is MNHNS and CDR2 is SASEGT in the germline V gene. CDR3 size: 14 residues. V lost 5 bases, J lost 6 bases, and 14 bases lay in between. The CDR3: CASSPDPPGNEQFF. The CDR3 DNA reads as TGTGCCAGCAGTCCCGACCCCCCGGGCAATGAGCAGTTCTTC.

At least ten counts were recorded for this clonotype. The chain uses TRBV2 and TRBJ2-3; D call uncertain. The germline V gene encodes CDR1 SNHLY and CDR2 FYNNEI. This CDR3 spans 13 amino acids. V shed 4 bases and J shed 7 bases, with 12 bases lying between them. The CDR3 coding sequence is TGTGCCAGCAGTGTAGACTTGTCACATACGCAGTATTTT. Residues: CASSVDLSHTQYF.

The chain recombines TRBV10-3 with TRBJ2-3; D not certain. The CDR3 sequence is 12 residues long. The V gene's germline CDR1 is ENHRY and CDR2 SYGVKD. Trimming stripped 0 bases from V and 6 bases from J, with 4 bases between. In nucleotides, the CDR3 is TGTGCCATCAGTGAGTCAATGGATACGCAGTATTTT. This encodes CAISESMDTQYF.

This clonotype has a count of ten or more. The V gene is TRBV28, the J gene TRBJ2-4; either TRBD1 or TRBD2 may fit D (7 bases each). CDR3 length: 16 amino acids. Germline V gives CDR1 MDHEN, CDR2 SYDVKM. V dropped 5 bases and J dropped 8 bases, with 22 bases sitting between them. The CDR3 loop is CASSPPTTGRGDIQYF. The CDR3 nucleotides read TGTGCCAGCAGTCCCCCCACGACAGGGAGGGGGGACATTCAGTACTTC.

At least ten counts were recorded for this clonotype. V and J are TRBV20-1 and TRBJ2-3, with 10 bases matching TRBD2. V shed 0 bases, J shed 7 bases, and the junction held 10 bases outside the gene matches. Germline assignment: CDR1 DFQATT and CDR2 SNEGSKA (reference sequence). This CDR3 is built from 16 residues. The DNA of the CDR3 is TGCAGTGCTAGAGATCAGCGGGAGGGCCGCGCCTATACGCAGTATTTT. It specifies CSARDQREGRAYTQYF.

This chain uses TRBV24-1 with TRBJ2-3; no firm D call. Trimming stripped 6 bases from V and 3 bases from J, with 6 bases between. CDR3 length: 12 amino acids. The V gene's germline CDR1 is KGHDR and CDR2 SFDVKD. CDR3 protein: CATSIGTDTQYF. The CDR3 DNA follows: TGTGCCACCAGTATAGGTACAGATACGCAGTATTTT.

This clonotype was seen ten or more times. The V and J genes are TRBV9 and TRBJ2-1; D is perhaps TRBD1 or TRBD2 (6 bases each). The CDR3 totals 22 residues. Deletions cut 0 bases from V and 0 bases from J, with 28 bases between. The germline V gene has CDR1 SGDLS and CDR2 YYNGEE. CDR3 protein: CASSVAPPRGGRGGSSYNEQFF. In nucleotides, the CDR3 is TGTGCCAGCAGCGTAGCCCCCCCCAGAGGGGGGAGAGGGGGGAGCTCCTACAATGAGCAGTTCTTC.

This clonotype was detected ten times or more. The chain carries TRBV28 and TRBJ2-1, with 9 bases lining up with TRBD2. The trim removed 5 bases at V and 7 bases at J, leaving 12 bases unmatched. The CDR3 consists of 16 residues. Germline V lookup: CDR1 MDHEN, CDR2 SYDVKM. The CDR3 region has the DNA TGTGCCAGCAGTAGTCTTAGCGGGAGTAAGGGAAATGAGCAGTTCTTC. It specifies CASSSLSGSKGNEQFF.

This clonotype was picked up many times. The chain couples TRBV7-9 to TRBJ2-2, with 8 bases that match TRBD2. From germline, CDR1 is SEHNR and CDR2 FQNEAQ (reference sequence). V gave up 1 base and J gave up 5 bases; unmatched junction bases: 15. This CDR3 is 19 amino acids long. CDR3 DNA sequence: TGTGCCAGCAGCTTAGAAAGCGGGGGCCCGAGCGTACGAACCGGGGAGCTGTTTTTT. Its translation is CASSLESGGPSVRTGELFF.

Details on this clonotype: A single base separates this from a much larger clone, so it may be a read error. The conserved phenylalanine or tryptophan is not found at the CDR3 terminus, so this likely reflects a read error. This chain connects TRBV3-1 to TRBJ2-7, with D perhaps matching TRBD1 (5 bases). The V gene's germline CDR1 is LGHDT and CDR2 YNNKEL (reference sequence). V was cut by 2 bases and J by 3 bases, with 14 bases left in between. The CDR3 has 15 amino acids. The CDR3 sequence: CASSQRGAPDYEQYL. CDR3 sequence (DNA): TGTGCCAGCAGCCAACGTGGGGCCCCAGACTACGAGCAGTACCTC.

This clonotype was found a few times. The chain couples TRBV10-2 to TRBJ1-2; 7 positions match TRBD1. The CDR3 covers 12 residues. J lost 9 bases, V lost 9 bases, and 10 bases had no gene match. In germline, CDR1 is WSHSY, CDR2 SAAADI. DNA for the CDR3: TGCGCCAGGGGGGACAGAATTTCAAGCTACACCTTC. This encodes CARGDRISSYTF.

Many counts were recorded for this clonotype. The V call is TRBV9, the J call TRBJ2-2; 10 bases fit TRBD1. CDR3 length equals 16 residues. After removal of 3 bases from V and 9 bases from J, the junction contained 11 bases not matched to a gene. CDR1 and CDR2 (germline): SGDLS, YYNGEE. The CDR3 coding sequence is TGTGCCAGCAGCGATCGAACCGGGACAGGGGTTTGGGAGCTGTTTTTT. Its translation: CASSDRTGTGVWELFF. The full variable domain, rest sourced from reference TRBV9 and TRBJ2-2, is DSGVTQTPKHLITATGQRVTLRCSPRSGDLSVYWYQQSLDQGLQFLIQYYNGEERAKGNILERFSAQQFPDLHSELNLSSLELGDSALYFCASSDRTGTGVWELFFGEGSRLTVL.

Many counts were recorded for this clonotype. The V call is TRBV28, the J call TRBJ2-3; 7 bases match TRBD1. J lost 2 bases, V lost 5 bases, and 7 bases had no gene match. In germline, CDR1 is MDHEN, CDR2 SYDVKM. The CDR3 runs 15 residues. Here the CDR3 DNA reads TGTGCCAGCAGTGGGTACAGGGGTCCCACAGATACGCAGTATTTT. This translates into CASSGYRGPTDTQYF.

The rearrangement joins TRBV27 to TRBJ1-4; 7 bases agree with TRBD1. This CDR3 is 12 amino acids long. Germline V lookup: CDR1 MNHEY, CDR2 SMNVEV (reference sequence). Trimming took 4 bases from V and 10 from J; bases not matched to a gene: 3. The DNA of the CDR3 is TGTGCCAGCAGTTCCGACAGGGTAAAACTGTTTTTT. It is translated as CASSSDRVKLFF.

This clonotype has at least ten counts. This chain joins TRBV12-3 or TRBV12-4 and TRBJ1-5, with a weak D call TRBD1 (6 bases). V was clipped by 5 bases and J by 4 bases, with 12 bases between them. This CDR3 has 14 amino acids. DNA of the CDR3: TGTGCCAGCAGTACCGACAGGCCGAATCAGCCCCAGCATTTT. Its protein product is CASSTDRPNQPQHF.

This clonotype was counted ten times or more. The CDR3 DNA reads as TGCAGTGCTAGAGACGTGCCGGGAGCCCGAGGGGAGACCCAGTACTTC. Encoded protein: CSARDVPGARGETQYF. The genes are TRBV20-1 and TRBJ2-5; a possible D gene is TRBD2 (6 bases). The CDR3 runs to 16 residues. From germline, CDR1 is DFQATT and CDR2 SNEGSKA (reference sequence). The V end was cut by 0 bases, the J end by 5 bases, with 19 bases between.

Many counts were recorded for this clonotype. The V and J genes are TRBV20-1 and TRBJ1-2; D not certain. The germline V gene encodes CDR1 DFQATT and CDR2 SNEGSKA (reference sequence). This CDR3 contains 13 residues. With 6 bases removed from V and 6 bases from J, the gap between germline ends came to 17 bases. The CDR3 loop is CSATTSGGHGYTF. The CDR3 DNA sequence: TGCAGTGCCACCACCTCGGGAGGACATGGCTACACCTTC.

Ten or more counts support this clonotype. The V and J genes are TRBV29-1 and TRBJ1-1; D remains ambiguous. This CDR3 contains 13 residues. V was pared by 4 bases and J by 3 bases, with 12 bases between. CDR1 and CDR2 from the germline V gene are SQVTM and ANQGSEA. The CDR3 DNA follows: TGCAGCGTTGTTGGTTGGGATGACACTGAAGCTTTCTTT. It translates to CSVVGWDDTEAFF.